These T cell receptor beta chains were read from a single sample in a study of vaccination and CD4 T cells after COVID-19. These TCRs are of unknown antigen specificity. Using its own MiXCR run on the PCR reads, TCRdb lists one record per CDR3 protein. The sample yields about 7,400 distinct CDR3 sequences, around 50% seen once. The sequencing input was CD4+ T cells from blood, cultured in vitro. These TCRs come from a human donor in good health. Each CDR3 is given with its conserved first and last residue. A D gene is named only where the DNA matches it firmly. Clone size is given for some rows only: seen once, a few or many times, or a class if the clone is expanded.

>-|TRBJ2-3|few|TRBV12-3/TRBV12-4
CASSLTTATDTQYF
TGTGCCAGCAGTTTAACCACCGCGACAGATACGCAGTATTTT
>-|TRBJ1-1|-|TRBV20-1
CSARDLPGSAFF
TGCAGTGCTAGAGATCTACCGGGATCGGCTTTCTTT
>TRBD1|TRBJ2-5|-|TRBV27
CASHRTPGQGETQYF
TGTGCCAGTCACCGAACCCCGGGACAGGGAGAGACCCAGTACTTC
>-|TRBJ1-1|-|TRBV25-1
CASSEGSRKAFF
TGTGCCAGCAGTGAGGGAAGCAGAAAAGCTTTCTTT
>TRBD2|TRBJ2-1|-|TRBV11-2
CASSSPGTSGRNEQFF
TGTGCCAGCAGCTCACCCGGGACTAGCGGGAGGAATGAGCAGTTCTTC
>-|TRBJ1-1|-|TRBV30
CAWSVRAGANTEAFF
TGTGCCTGGAGTGTACGGGCGGGGGCGAACACTGAAGCTTTCTTT
>TRBD2|TRBJ2-3|once|TRBV6-2/TRBV6-3
CASSLAGGYTDTQYF
TGTGCCAGCAGTCTAGCGGGGGGTTACACAGATACGCAGTATTTT
>TRBD1|TRBJ2-7|-|TRBV6-2/TRBV6-3
CASSPGQVPYEQYF
TGTGCCAGCAGCCCCGGACAGGTTCCCTACGAGCAGTACTTC
>TRBD1|TRBJ1-6|-|TRBV30
CASTYGTGVSPLHF
TGTGCCTCGACCTACGGGACAGGGGTCTCACCCCTCCACTTT
>-|TRBJ2-1|-|TRBV10-3
CATAFGDNEQFF
TGTGCCACCGCTTTTGGGGACAATGAGCAGTTCTTC
>-|TRBJ2-1|-|TRBV6-1
CASRAVSYNEQFF
TGTGCCAGCAGGGCGGTCTCCTACAATGAGCAGTTCTTC
>TRBD2|TRBJ2-4|-|TRBV10-3
CAISELAGEWGKNIQYF
TGTGCCATCAGTGAATTAGCGGGAGAGTGGGGCAAAAACATTCAGTACTTC
>TRBD2|TRBJ2-3|-|TRBV27
CASSWTSGRGSTDTQYF
TGTGCCAGCAGTTGGACTAGCGGGAGGGGAAGCACAGATACGCAGTATTTT
>-|TRBJ1-1|-|TRBV5-4
CASSPDRFSPEAFF
TGTGCCAGCAGCCCCGACAGGTTCAGCCCTGAAGCTTTCTTT
>TRBD2|TRBJ2-1|few|TRBV20-1
CSARDWSSGGKYNEQFF
TGCAGTGCTAGAGATTGGTCTAGCGGGGGGAAATACAATGAGCAGTTCTTC
>TRBD1|TRBJ1-2|few|TRBV7-2
CASSRDREDYGYTF
TGTGCCAGCAGCCGGGACAGGGAAGACTATGGCTACACCTTC
>TRBD1|TRBJ1-2|few|TRBV6-1
CASSEQTGGPSRDGYTF
TGTGCCAGCAGTGAACAAACAGGGGGCCCCTCCCGAGATGGCTACACCTTC
>TRBD1|TRBJ1-6|-|TRBV6-2/TRBV6-3
CASSYRGLRNSPLHF
TGTGCCAGCAGTTACAGGGGGCTAAGAAATTCACCCCTCCACTTT
>-|TRBJ1-3|-|TRBV20-1
CSARSMRGNSGNTIYF
TGCAGTGCTAGATCCATGAGGGGGAACTCTGGAAACACCATATATTTT
>TRBD1|TRBJ1-1|once|TRBV19
CASRARTGDVGNTEAFF
TGTGCCAGTCGGGCCAGGACAGGGGATGTGGGGAACACTGAAGCTTTCTTT
>TRBD1|TRBJ1-2|-|TRBV6-2/TRBV6-3
CASSSGQGGYGYTF
TGTGCCAGCAGTTCGGGACAGGGGGGCTATGGCTACACCTTC
>-|TRBJ2-3|-|TRBV4-1
CASSPGTTDTQYF
TGCGCCAGCAGCCCTGGCACAACAGATACGCAGTATTTT
>-|TRBJ1-2|-|TRBV19
CASSIDQGYYGYTF
TGTGCCAGTAGTATAGACCAGGGGTACTATGGCTACACCTTC
>-|TRBJ2-7|few|TRBV7-2
CASSLKSDAYEQYF
TGTGCCAGCAGCTTAAAAAGCGATGCCTACGAGCAGTACTTC
>-|TRBJ2-7|-|TRBV7-2
CASSLGPGSTAGEQYF
TGTGCCAGCAGCTTAGGTCCAGGATCTACTGCGGGGGAGCAGTACTTC
>-|TRBJ2-5|-|TRBV12-3/TRBV12-4
CASSLGRLWGTQYF
TGTGCCAGCAGTTTAGGTCGACTTTGGGGTACCCAGTACTTC
>-|TRBJ2-3|once|TRBV7-6
CASSPPEAATDTQYF
TGTGCCAGCAGCCCCCCGGAGGCGGCGACAGATACGCAGTATTTT
>-|TRBJ2-3|-|TRBV20-1
CSARGVGVGADTQYF
TGCAGTGCTAGGGGCGTTGGGGTGGGCGCAGATACGCAGTATTTT